This passage covers 15 T cell receptor beta chains from one sample sequenced in a study of control samples from healthy donors and cancer patients. Produced via immunoSEQ multiplex PCR; TCRdb's table is partial and in-frame only. The sample has some 160,000 clones, about 94% seen once. Sequencing was performed on blood. The receptors stem from a woman between 25 and 40 years old in good health.

V usage is TRBV4-1 and J usage is TRBJ1-3; D uncertain. The CDR3 runs 17 residues. CDR1 is MGHRA, CDR2 YSYEKL, per germline. Trimming left V 0 bases short and J 1 base short, with 13 bases between. In DNA, the CDR3 is TGCGCCAGCAGCCAAGATATCCGCTTAGTGTCTGGAAACACCATATATTTT. It specifies CASSQDIRLVSGNTIYF.

The table lists this clone with a few counts. The chain combines TRBV19 with TRBJ1-1; a weak D match, TRBD1 (5 bases). In germline, CDR1 is LNHDA, CDR2 SQIVND (reference sequence). The CDR3 sequence is 14 residues long. V lost 11 bases to trimming and J lost 3 bases, with 19 bases between them. CDR3 sequence (DNA): TGTGCCTCTGGGAGGGGTCGACCGGACACTGAAGCTTTCTTT. Translating it yields CASGRGRPDTEAFF. Looking up the rest from reference TRBV19 and TRBJ1-1 gives the full variable domain: DGGITQSPKYLFRKEGQNVTLSCEQNLNHDAMYWYRQDPGQGLRLIYYSQIVNDFQKGDIAEGYSVSREKKESFPLTVTSAQKNPTAFYLCASGRGRPDTEAFFGQGTRLTVV.

V is TRBV7-2 and J is TRBJ2-1; tentative D call: TRBD1 (6 bases). In germline, CDR1 is SGHTA, CDR2 FQGNSA. The germline V and J ends were trimmed by 7 bases and 5 bases, with 15 bases remaining between them. CDR3 size: 14 residues. In DNA form, the CDR3 reads TGTGCCAGCACCTCCCCGGGACACCACAATGAGCAGTTCTTC. Translated, it gives CASTSPGHHNEQFF.

This clone appeared once. The chain employs TRBV28 and TRBJ1-6; D uncertain. Trimming pared 4 bases from V and 10 bases from J, leaving 20 bases between. Germline V gene data show CDR1 as MDHEN and CDR2 as SYDVKM. The CDR3 is made up of 16 amino acids. CDR3 DNA sequence: TGTGCCAGCAGTTCGATCCGGGTTGGTTACGGATCACCCCTCCACTTT. It specifies CASSSIRVGYGSPLHF. The full variable domain, in which reference TRBV28 and TRBJ1-6 provide the parts outside the CDR3, is DVKVTQSSRYLVKRTGEKVFLECVQDMDHENMFWYRQDPGLGLRLIYFSYDVKMKEKGDIPEGYSVSREKKERFSLILESASTNQTSMYLCASSSIRVGYGSPLHFGNGTRLTVT.

V and J are TRBV6-6 and TRBJ2-3; D gene uncertain. Per germline, CDR1 MNHNY and CDR2 SVGAGI (reference sequence). The CDR3 loop spans 12 amino acids. V was clipped by 6 bases and J by 5 bases, with 9 bases between them. The CDR3 coding sequence is TGTGCCAGCAGGGATACGGAAGATACGCAGTATTTT. It encodes CASRDTEDTQYF.

The gene calls are TRBV24-1 and TRBJ2-4, with TRBD1 matching 8 bases. The CDR3 length is 17 residues. Germline V gives CDR1 KGHDR, CDR2 SFDVKD. V was clipped by 3 bases and J by 0 bases; unmatched bases: 6. The CDR3, as DNA: TGTGCCACCAGTGATACTAGACAGGGGCTAGCCAAAAACATTCAGTACTTC. It translates to CATSDTRQGLAKNIQYF.

The chain uses TRBV18 and TRBJ2-7; no clear D. CDR1 and CDR2 from the germline V gene are KGHSH and LQKENI. The V and J ends lost 3 bases and 5 bases respectively, with 11 bases between them. The CDR3 runs to 13 residues. CDR3 loop: CASSPNGADEQYF. Here the CDR3 DNA reads TGTGCCAGCTCACCTAACGGTGCGGACGAGCAGTACTTC.

This chain connects TRBV4-2 to TRBJ2-1; unclear D gene. V was shortened by 2 bases and J by 5 bases, with 16 bases between the two germline ends. The CDR3 extends over 16 amino acids. Germline CDR1 reads LGHNA; CDR2 reads YNFKEQ. CDR3 amino acids: CASSQPELPSNNEQFF. CDR3 in DNA: TGTGCCAGCAGCCAACCTGAACTCCCCTCGAACAATGAGCAGTTCTTC.

V gene TRBV4-1 combines with J gene TRBJ2-7, with 7 bases identical to TRBD1. V was clipped by 4 bases and J by 1 base; unmatched bases: 10. The CDR3 has 16 amino acids. CDR1 MGHRA and CDR2 YSYEKL come from the germline V gene. CDR3 sequence reads: CASSPTQTGLSYEQYF. CDR3 DNA: TGCGCCAGCAGCCCGACCCAGACAGGGCTATCCTACGAGCAGTACTTC.

The chain recombines TRBV25-1 with TRBJ2-1, with 7 bases aligning to TRBD2. The junction had 6 bases not matched to a gene; V was cut back by 1 base and J by 9 bases. CDR3 length: 14 amino acids. CDR1 and CDR2 from the germline V gene are MGHDK and SYGVNS. The CDR3 is CASSEWREKGEQFF. The DNA of the CDR3 is TGTGCCAGCAGTGAATGGCGGGAGAAGGGTGAGCAGTTCTTC.

CDR3 residues: CASSQRISGRTSYNEQFF. CDR3 bases: TGCGCCAGCAGCCAGAGGATTAGCGGGAGGACCTCCTACAATGAGCAGTTCTTC. The chain carries TRBV4-3 and TRBJ2-1, with 10 bases that match TRBD2. Germline CDR1 reads LGHNA; CDR2 reads YSLEER. Trimming at V came to 3 bases and at J to 0 bases, leaving 8 bases not matched to a gene. The CDR3 runs to 18 residues.

The rearrangement links TRBV29-1 to TRBJ1-2, with a weak D call TRBD1 (5 bases). Trimming shortened V by 5 bases and J by 6 bases, and 16 bases separated the two germline ends. The germline gives CDR1 SQVTM, CDR2 ANQGSEA. The length of the CDR3 is 13 residues. The CDR3 bases are TGCAGCGTTCCCCGACCGGGGCTGGATGGCTACACCTTC. It yields the protein CSVPRPGLDGYTF.

CDR3 residues: CASSGGQGSQETQYF. CDR3 coding DNA: TGTGCCAGCAGTGGGGGACAGGGTTCCCAGGAGACCCAGTACTTC. This sequence joins TRBV2 and TRBJ2-5; 9 bases fit TRBD1. The germline V gene encodes CDR1 SNHLY and CDR2 FYNNEI. V gave up 4 bases and J gave up 5 bases; unmatched junction bases: 8. CDR3 length: 15 residues.

The V call is TRBV5-4, the J call TRBJ2-3; TRBD2 matches 10 bases. This CDR3 spans 15 amino acids. Trimming at V came to 4 bases and at J to 0 bases, leaving 2 bases not matched to a gene. Germline lookup yields CDR1 SGHNT and CDR2 YYREEE (reference sequence). The CDR3 coding sequence is TGTGCCAGCAGCAGCGGGGGGGTCAGCACAGATACGCAGTATTTT. Translation: CASSSGGVSTDTQYF.

The rearrangement joins TRBV7-2 to TRBJ2-1; D unresolved. V lost 4 bases to trimming and J lost 2 bases, with 6 bases between them. CDR1 SGHTA and CDR2 FQGNSA come from the germline V gene. CDR3 length: 13 residues. CDR3 bases: TGTGCCAGCAGCTCGAGTCCCTACAATGAGCAGTTCTTC. Encoded protein: CASSSSPYNEQFF.